This TCR beta chain was recovered during a study of blood T cells in healthy people across ages. The study's findings and limits: The CMV status of each donor remained undetermined, and this could have confounded shifts in expanded clonotypes. As naive T cell percentage varied, TCR beta diversity correlated strongly with it.

Using a J-beta primer mix together with a sample-barcoded 5' primer, a second PCR was run for about 6 to 12 cycles. TCRdb re-called the 5' RACE reads through MiXCR, storing one row per CDR3 protein. The table shows roughly 680,000 distinct CDR3 sequences, with about 51% occurring only once. On this clonotype: The target antigen is unknown.

V was pared by 1 base and J by 2 bases, with 14 bases of the junction left unmatched. Germline CDR1 and CDR2: SGHAT and FQNNGV. This CDR3 has 19 amino acids. The source material was blood. The TCR comes from an elderly woman in good health. This sequence joins TRBV11-2 and TRBJ2-5; 9 positions agree with TRBD1. The CDR3 is CASSLGHPGTGTLQETQYF. Written as DNA, the CDR3 is TGTGCCAGCAGCTTAGGCCACCCCGGGACAGGGACATTACAAGAGACCCAGTACTTC.